These T cell receptor beta chains were read from a single sample in a study of blood T cell repertoires in COVID-19. This table comes from immunoSEQ multiplex PCR, and its TCRdb copy is limited to in-frame clones, with some not included. This sample has about 200,000 clones, with 80% to 90% found just once. Input material: peripheral blood. These receptor sequences come from a woman of 80 years or more with acute or convalescent COVID-19. The CDR3 runs from the conserved cysteine through the conserved F or W.

V gene: TRBV19
CDR3 protein: CASREAGVSETQYF

V gene: TRBV7-9
CDR3 protein: CASLKTSGSSYEQYF

V gene: TRBV10-3
CDR3 protein: CAISRRGDRASDTQYF

V gene: TRBV28
CDR3 protein: CASSLLGGTPGNQPQHF

V gene: TRBV2
CDR3 protein: CASRDLLAGSNEQFF

V gene: TRBV2
CDR3 protein: CASRGPGQGLNEQFF

V gene: TRBV5-1
CDR3 protein: CASSLSLGAEAFF

V gene: TRBV15
CDR3 protein: CATSSPGGLNTEAFF

V gene: TRBV6-5
CDR3 protein: CASSYSPQTPRAFF

V gene: TRBV7-3
CDR3 protein: CASSLTMGSNTEAFF

V gene: TRBV19
CDR3 protein: CASSTWTSGSNNEQFF

V gene: TRBV2
CDR3 protein: CASSEALGATQYF

V gene: TRBV7-9
CDR3 protein: CASSHGWTTMNTEAFF

V gene: TRBV30
CDR3 protein: CASWGDGYTF

V gene: TRBV6-5
CDR3 protein: CASTDTLYGYTF

V gene: TRBV6-2/TRBV6-3
CDR3 protein: CASSLLADTQYF

V gene: TRBV6-1
CDR3 protein: CASSEAGTGRGSGNTIYF

V gene: TRBV6-6
CDR3 protein: CASTIGHFSNQPQHF

V gene: TRBV5-1
CDR3 protein: CASAAGGSEKLFF

V gene: TRBV5-4
CDR3 protein: CASSPQQGWELFF

V gene: TRBV29-1
CDR3 protein: CSALAGGPETQYF

V gene: TRBV7-2
CDR3 protein: CASSQGLAGGNEQFF